The present T cell receptor beta chain was sequenced within a study of CD8 T cells in Susac syndrome. Sequencing of TCR beta, carried out with a high-throughput approach, was applied to CD8+ and CD4+ T cells from the blood. TEMRA cells were enriched by FACS, and CD4+ and CD8+ T cells were negatively isolated. Reverse transcription of about 0.5 to 1 ug RNA used random hexamers. immunoSEQ multiplex PCR amplified TCR beta CDR3 across 54 Vbeta, 13 Jbeta. TCRdb analysed the immunoSEQ multiplex PCR reads with MiXCR anew, one entry per CDR3 protein. The sample lists approximately 230,000 distinct CDR3 sequences; 85% to 95% were seen once. Trimming cost V 1 base and J 5 bases, with 14 bases left between them. The CDR3 covers 15 residues. Germline V gene data show CDR1 as MGHRA and CDR2 as YSYEKL.

Sequencing was performed on CD4+ T cells from PBMCs. This clonotype was sampled from a human donor with multiple sclerosis. The chain employs TRBV4-1 and TRBJ2-5; D uncertain. For the CDR3, the DNA is TGCGCCAGCAGCCAAGTTGAAAGGGCCGCGGAGACCCAGTACTTC. Its protein product is CASSQVERAAETQYF.